Shown below are 2 T cell receptor beta chains from a single sample sequenced in a study of early T cells in non-severe SARS-CoV-2 infection. TCRdb re-analysed the 5' RACE reads in MiXCR, keeping a single row per CDR3 protein. There are some 80,000 distinct CDR3 sequences in the sample; around 13% occur only once, and about 1.4% lies in the top ten. Material for sequencing was whole blood. These TCRs come from an adult who was a healthcare worker with PCR-confirmed SARS-CoV-2 infection or an uninfected control (not recorded which).

This clonotype was seen at least ten times. V and J are TRBV7-9 and TRBJ2-7; D might be TRBD1 (7 bases). Germline V CDR1 and CDR2: SEHNR, FQNEAQ (reference sequence). The V and J ends lost 1 base and 2 bases respectively, with 27 bases between them. The CDR3 is made up of 20 amino acids. The CDR3 region has the DNA TGTGCCAGCAGCTTAGGGCAGGGGGAATGGACTATCGCTCCTACCTACGAGCAGTACTTC. It translates to CASSLGQGEWTIAPTYEQYF.

The V and J genes are TRBV2 and TRBJ1-2; 9 nucleotides match TRBD1. There are 16 residues in the CDR3. The V gene's germline CDR1 is SNHLY and CDR2 FYNNEI. Trimming at V came to 6 bases and at J to 1 base, leaving 9 bases not matched to a gene. The CDR3 region has the DNA TGTGCCAGCAGGGACAGGGGAGGGTTCCTTAACTATGGCTACACCTTC. Translating gives CASRDRGGFLNYGYTF. The whole variable domain, filled in from reference TRBV2 and TRBJ1-2, reads EPEVTQTPSHQVTQMGQEVILRCVPISNHLYFYWYRQILGQKVEFLVSFYNNEISEKSEIFDDQFSVERPDGSNFTLKIRSTKLEDSAMYFCASRDRGGFLNYGYTFGSGTRLTVV.